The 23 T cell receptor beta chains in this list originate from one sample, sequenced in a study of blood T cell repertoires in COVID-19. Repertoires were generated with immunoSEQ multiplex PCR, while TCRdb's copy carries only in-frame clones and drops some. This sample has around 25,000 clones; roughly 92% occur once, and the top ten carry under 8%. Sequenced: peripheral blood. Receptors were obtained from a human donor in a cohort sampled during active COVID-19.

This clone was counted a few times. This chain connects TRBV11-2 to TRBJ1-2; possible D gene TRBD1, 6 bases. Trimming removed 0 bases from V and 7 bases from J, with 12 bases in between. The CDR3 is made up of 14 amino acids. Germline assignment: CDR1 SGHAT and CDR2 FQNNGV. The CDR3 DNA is TGTGCCAGCAGCTTAGACGGGGGGCGAGGTGGCTACACCTTC. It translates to CASSLDGGRGGYTF.

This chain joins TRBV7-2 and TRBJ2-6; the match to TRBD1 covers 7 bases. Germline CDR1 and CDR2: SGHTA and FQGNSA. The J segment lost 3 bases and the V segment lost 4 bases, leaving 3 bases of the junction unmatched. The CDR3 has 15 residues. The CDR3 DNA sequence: TGTGCCAGCAGCTATCACAGGGGTGGGGCCAACGTCCTGACTTTC. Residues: CASSYHRGGANVLTF.

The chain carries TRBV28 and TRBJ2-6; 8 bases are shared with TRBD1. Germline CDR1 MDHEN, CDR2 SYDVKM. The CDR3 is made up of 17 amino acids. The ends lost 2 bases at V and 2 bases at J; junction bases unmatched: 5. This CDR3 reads CASSLRQGAAGANVLTF. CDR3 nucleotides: TGTGCCAGCAGTTTAAGGCAGGGGGCCGCTGGGGCCAACGTCCTGACTTTC.

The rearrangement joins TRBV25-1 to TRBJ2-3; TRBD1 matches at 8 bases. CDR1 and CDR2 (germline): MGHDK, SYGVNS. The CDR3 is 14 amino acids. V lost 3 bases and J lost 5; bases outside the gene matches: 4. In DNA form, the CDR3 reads TGTGCCAGCAGTGAGGGGACAGGATTAGATACGCAGTATTTT. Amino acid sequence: CASSEGTGLDTQYF.

The CDR3 reads CASRLYGGTSGRRFVQYF. DNA for the CDR3: TGTGCAAGTCGCTTATATGGGGGGACTAGCGGGAGAAGGTTTGTGCAGTACTTC. The V and J genes are TRBV12-2 and TRBJ2-7; the table's D call, TRBD2, was not checked against the DNA. TRBV12-2 is labeled a pseudogene. The CDR3 contains 18 residues.

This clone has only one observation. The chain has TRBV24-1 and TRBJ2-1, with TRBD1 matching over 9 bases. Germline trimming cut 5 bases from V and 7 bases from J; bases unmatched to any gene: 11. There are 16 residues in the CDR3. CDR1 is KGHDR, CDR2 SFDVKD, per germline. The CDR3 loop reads CATSAKDTGGTNEQFF. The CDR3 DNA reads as TGTGCCACCAGTGCAAAAGACACAGGGGGCACAAATGAGCAGTTCTTC.

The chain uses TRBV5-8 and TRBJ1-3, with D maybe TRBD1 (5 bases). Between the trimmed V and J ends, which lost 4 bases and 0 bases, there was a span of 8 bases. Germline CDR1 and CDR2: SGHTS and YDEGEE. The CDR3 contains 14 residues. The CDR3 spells CASSQGSSGNTIYF. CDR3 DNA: TGTGCCAGCAGCCAGGGTAGCTCTGGAAACACCATATATTTT.

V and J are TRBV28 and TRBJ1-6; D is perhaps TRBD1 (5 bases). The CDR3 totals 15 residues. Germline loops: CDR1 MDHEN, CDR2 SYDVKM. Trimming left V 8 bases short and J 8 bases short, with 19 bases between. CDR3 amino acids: CASGGMGRLDSPLHF. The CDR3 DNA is TGTGCCAGCGGGGGGATGGGACGGTTAGATTCACCCCTCCACTTT.

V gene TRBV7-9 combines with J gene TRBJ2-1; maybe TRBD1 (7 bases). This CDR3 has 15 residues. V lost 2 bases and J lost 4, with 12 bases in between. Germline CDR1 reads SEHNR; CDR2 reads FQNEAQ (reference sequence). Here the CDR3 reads CASSLNRGGYNEQFF. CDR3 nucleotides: TGTGCCAGCAGCTTAAACAGGGGAGGATACAATGAGCAGTTCTTC.

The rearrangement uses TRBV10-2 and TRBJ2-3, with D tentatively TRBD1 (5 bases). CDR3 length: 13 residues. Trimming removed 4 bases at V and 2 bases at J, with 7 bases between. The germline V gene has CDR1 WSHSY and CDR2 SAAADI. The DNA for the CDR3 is TGCGCCAGCAGTGGACAGAACACAGATACGCAGTATTTT. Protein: CASSGQNTDTQYF.

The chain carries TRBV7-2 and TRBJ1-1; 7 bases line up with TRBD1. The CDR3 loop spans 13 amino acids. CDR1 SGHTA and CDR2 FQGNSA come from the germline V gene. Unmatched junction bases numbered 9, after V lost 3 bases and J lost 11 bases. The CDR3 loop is CASSFGGQSGAFF. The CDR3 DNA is TGTGCCAGCAGCTTCGGGGGACAGTCGGGGGCTTTCTTT.

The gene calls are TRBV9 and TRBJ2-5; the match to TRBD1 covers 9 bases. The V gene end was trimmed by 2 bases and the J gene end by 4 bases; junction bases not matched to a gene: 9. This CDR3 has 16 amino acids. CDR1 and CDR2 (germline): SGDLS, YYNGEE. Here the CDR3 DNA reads TGTGCCAGCAGCGTGGACAGGGGAGTGGTGGGAGAGACCCAGTACTTC. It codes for CASSVDRGVVGETQYF. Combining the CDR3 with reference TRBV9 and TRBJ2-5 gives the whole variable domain DSGVTQTPKHLITATGQRVTLRCSPRSGDLSVYWYQQSLDQGLQFLIQYYNGEERAKGNILERFSAQQFPDLHSELNLSSLELGDSALYFCASSVDRGVVGETQYFGPGTRLLVL.

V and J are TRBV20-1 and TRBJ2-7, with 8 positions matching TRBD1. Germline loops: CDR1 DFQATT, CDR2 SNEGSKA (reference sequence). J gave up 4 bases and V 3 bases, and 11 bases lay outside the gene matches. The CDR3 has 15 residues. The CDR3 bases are TGCAGTGCTAGTGGGGGGTGGGACAGGAGATACGAGCAGTACTTC. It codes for CSASGGWDRRYEQYF.

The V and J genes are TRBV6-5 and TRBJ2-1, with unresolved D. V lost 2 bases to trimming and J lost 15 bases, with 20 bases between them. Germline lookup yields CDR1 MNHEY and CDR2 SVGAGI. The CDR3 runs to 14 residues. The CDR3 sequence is CASSYESISLALFF. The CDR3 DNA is TGTGCCAGCAGTTACGAGAGTATTAGCCTTGCTCTGTTCTTC.

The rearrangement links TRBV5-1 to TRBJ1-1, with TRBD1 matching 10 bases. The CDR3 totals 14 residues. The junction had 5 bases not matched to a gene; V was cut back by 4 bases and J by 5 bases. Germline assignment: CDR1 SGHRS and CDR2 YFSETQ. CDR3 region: CASSGGQGVTEAFF. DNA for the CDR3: TGCGCCAGCAGCGGCGGACAGGGGGTTACTGAAGCTTTCTTT.

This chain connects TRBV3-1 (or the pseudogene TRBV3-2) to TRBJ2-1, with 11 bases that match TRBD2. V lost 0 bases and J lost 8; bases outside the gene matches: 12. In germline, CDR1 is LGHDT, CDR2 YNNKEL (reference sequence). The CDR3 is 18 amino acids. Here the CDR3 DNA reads TGTGCCAGCAGCCAAGATTACCTAGCGGGGGGCCCCTTATATGAGCAGTTCTTC. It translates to CASSQDYLAGGPLYEQFF.

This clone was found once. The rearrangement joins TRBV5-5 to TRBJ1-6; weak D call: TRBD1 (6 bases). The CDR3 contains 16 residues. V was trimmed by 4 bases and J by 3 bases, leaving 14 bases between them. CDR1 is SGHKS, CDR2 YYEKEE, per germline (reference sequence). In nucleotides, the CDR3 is TGTGCCAGCAGCCTCATTGGGGGCTTCTATAATTCACCCCTCCACTTT. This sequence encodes CASSLIGGFYNSPLHF.

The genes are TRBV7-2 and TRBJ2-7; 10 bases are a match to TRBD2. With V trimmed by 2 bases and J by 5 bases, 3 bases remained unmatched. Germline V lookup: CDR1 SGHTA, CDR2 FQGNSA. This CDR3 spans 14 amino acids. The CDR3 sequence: CASSLSSGSNEQYF. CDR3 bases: TGTGCCAGCAGCTTATCTAGCGGGAGTAACGAGCAGTACTTC. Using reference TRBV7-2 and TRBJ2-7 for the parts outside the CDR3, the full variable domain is GAGVSQSPSNKVTEKGKDVELRCDPISGHTALYWYRQSLGQGLEFLIYFQGNSAPDKSGLPSDRFSAERTGGSVSTLTIQRTQQEDSAVYLCASSLSSGSNEQYFGPGTRLTVT.

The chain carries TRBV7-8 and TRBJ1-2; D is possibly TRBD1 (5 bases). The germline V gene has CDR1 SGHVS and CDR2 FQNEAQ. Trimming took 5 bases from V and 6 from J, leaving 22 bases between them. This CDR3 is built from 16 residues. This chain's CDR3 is CASSGSTGGSGHGYTF. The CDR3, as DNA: TGTGCCAGCAGCGGCTCCACGGGGGGAAGCGGCCATGGCTACACCTTC.

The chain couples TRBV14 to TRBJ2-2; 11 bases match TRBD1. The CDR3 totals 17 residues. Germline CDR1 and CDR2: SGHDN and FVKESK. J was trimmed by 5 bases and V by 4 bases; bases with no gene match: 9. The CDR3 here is CASSLRTGGAITGELFF. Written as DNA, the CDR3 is TGTGCCAGCAGCCTCCGGACAGGGGGCGCGATAACCGGGGAGCTGTTTTTT.

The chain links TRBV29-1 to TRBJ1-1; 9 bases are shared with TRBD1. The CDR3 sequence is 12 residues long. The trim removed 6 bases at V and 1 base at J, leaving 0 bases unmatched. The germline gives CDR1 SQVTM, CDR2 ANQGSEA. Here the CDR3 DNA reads TGCAGCGTGGGACAGGGGAACACTGAAGCTTTCTTT. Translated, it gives CSVGQGNTEAFF.

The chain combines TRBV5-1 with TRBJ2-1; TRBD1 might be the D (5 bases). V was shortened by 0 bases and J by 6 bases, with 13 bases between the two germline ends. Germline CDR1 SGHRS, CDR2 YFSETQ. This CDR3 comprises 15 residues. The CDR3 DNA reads TGCGCCAGCAGCTTGGGACAGACTGGCGGCAATGAGCAGTTCTTC. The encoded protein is CASSLGQTGGNEQFF.

The CDR3 loop reads CASTPGQGGNQPQHF. DNA for the CDR3: TGTGCCAGCACCCCGGGACAGGGGGGCAATCAGCCCCAGCATTTT. V is TRBV18 and J is TRBJ1-5, with 11 bases lining up with TRBD1. The CDR3 totals 15 residues. Looked up from germline, CDR1 is KGHSH and CDR2 is LQKENI. V trimming: 8 bases; J trimming: 2 bases; junction bases outside the gene matches: 5.